A single T cell receptor beta chain is shown here with its context. One end of the junction varies from germline; a read error may be responsible. Germline loops: CDR1 MNHEY, CDR2 SVGAGI. CDR3 length: 13 residues. This entry is derived from a study of blood T cell repertoires in COVID-19. TCRdb keeps only in-frame clones here, not all; method: immunoSEQ multiplex PCR. The sample carries roughly 150,000 clones, around four fifths recorded once. The sequence came from a woman over 75 with acute or convalescent COVID-19. The chain joins TRBV6-5 to TRBJ2-7, with 7 bases identical to TRBD1. Sequenced: peripheral blood. CDR3 residues: CASSSRTGHPAIF. CDR3 nucleotides: TGTGCCAGCAGTTCCAGGACAGGCCACCCCGCCATCTTC.